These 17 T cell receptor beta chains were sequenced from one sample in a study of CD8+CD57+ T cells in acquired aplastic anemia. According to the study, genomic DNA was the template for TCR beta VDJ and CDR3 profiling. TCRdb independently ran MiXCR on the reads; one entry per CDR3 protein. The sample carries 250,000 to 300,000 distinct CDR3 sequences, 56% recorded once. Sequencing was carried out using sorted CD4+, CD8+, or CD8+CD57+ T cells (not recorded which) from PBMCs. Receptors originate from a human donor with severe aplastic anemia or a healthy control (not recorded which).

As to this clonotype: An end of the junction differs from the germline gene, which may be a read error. CDR3 DNA: TGTGCCAGCTCACCACGAACTAGCGGGGCCTACGGGCAGTACTTC. Amino acid sequence: CASSPRTSGAYGQYF. The J gene is TRBJ2-7, the V gene TRBV18, with 10 bases that match TRBD2. The CDR3 is made up of 15 amino acids. Germline CDR1 reads KGHSH; CDR2 reads LQKENI.

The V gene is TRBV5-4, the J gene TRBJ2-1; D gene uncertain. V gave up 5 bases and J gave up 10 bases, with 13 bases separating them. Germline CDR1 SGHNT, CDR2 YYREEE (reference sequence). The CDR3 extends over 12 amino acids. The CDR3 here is CASSEIRHEQFF. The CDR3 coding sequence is TGTGCCAGCAGTGAAATCAGACACGAGCAGTTCTTC.

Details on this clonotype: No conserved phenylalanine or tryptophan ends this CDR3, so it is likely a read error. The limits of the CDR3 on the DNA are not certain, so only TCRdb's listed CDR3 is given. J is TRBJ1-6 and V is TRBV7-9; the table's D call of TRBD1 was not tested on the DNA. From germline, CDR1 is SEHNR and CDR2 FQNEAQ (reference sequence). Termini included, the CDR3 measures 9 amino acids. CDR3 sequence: CASSYSGAY.

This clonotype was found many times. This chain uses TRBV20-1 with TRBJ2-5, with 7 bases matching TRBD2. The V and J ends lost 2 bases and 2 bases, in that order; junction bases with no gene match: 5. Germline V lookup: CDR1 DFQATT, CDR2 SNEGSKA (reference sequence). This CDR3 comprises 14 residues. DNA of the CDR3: TGCAGTGCTAGAACCCACGGGGGGCAAGAGACCCAGTACTTC. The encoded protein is CSARTHGGQETQYF.

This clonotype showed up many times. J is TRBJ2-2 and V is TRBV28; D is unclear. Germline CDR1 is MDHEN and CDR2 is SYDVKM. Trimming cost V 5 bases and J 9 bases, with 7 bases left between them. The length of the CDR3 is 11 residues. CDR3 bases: TGTGCCAGCAGTGCCTTGAGGGAGCTGTTTTTT. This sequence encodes CASSALRELFF. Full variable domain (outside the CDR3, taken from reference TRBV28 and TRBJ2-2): DVKVTQSSRYLVKRTGEKVFLECVQDMDHENMFWYRQDPGLGLRLIYFSYDVKMKEKGDIPEGYSVSREKKERFSLILESASTNQTSMYLCASSALRELFFGEGSRLTVL.

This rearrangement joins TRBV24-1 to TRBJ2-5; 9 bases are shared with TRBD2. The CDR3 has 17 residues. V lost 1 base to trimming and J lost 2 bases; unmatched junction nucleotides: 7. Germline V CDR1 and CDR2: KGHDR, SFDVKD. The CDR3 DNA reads TGTGCCACCAGTGATTTCTCGACTAGCGGATGGCAAGAGACCCAGTACTTC. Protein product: CATSDFSTSGWQETQYF.

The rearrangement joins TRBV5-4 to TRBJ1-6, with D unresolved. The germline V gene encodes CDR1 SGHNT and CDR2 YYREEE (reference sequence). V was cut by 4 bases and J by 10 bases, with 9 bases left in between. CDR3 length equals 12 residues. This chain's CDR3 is CASSPPGSPLHF. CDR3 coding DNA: TGTGCCAGCAGCCCCCCGGGCTCACCCCTCCACTTT.

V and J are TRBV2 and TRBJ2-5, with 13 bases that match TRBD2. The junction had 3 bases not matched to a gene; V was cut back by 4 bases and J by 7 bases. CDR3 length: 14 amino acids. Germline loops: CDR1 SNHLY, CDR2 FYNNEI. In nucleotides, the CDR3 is TGTGCCAGCAGTGCGGGACTAGCGGGGAGGACCCAGTACTTC. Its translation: CASSAGLAGRTQYF.

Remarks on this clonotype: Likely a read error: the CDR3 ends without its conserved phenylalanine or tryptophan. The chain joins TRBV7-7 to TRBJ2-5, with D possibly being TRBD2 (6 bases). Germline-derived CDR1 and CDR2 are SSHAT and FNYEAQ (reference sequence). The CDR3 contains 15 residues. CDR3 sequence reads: CASSLGSGRQETQYL. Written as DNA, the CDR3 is TGTGCTAGCAGCCTAGGATCTGGGAGGCAAGAGACCCAGTACCTC.

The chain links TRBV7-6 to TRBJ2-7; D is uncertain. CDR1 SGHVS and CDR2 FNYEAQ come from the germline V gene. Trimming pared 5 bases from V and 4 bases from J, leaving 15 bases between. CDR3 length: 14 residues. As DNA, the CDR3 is TGTGCCAGCAGCCTCACTCCGGGCCCTTACGAGCAGTACTTC. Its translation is CASSLTPGPYEQYF.

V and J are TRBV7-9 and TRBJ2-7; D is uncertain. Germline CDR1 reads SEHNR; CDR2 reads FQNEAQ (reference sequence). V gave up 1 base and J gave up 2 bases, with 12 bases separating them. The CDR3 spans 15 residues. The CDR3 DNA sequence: TGTGCCAGCAGCTTAGGGGCCAGCGCAACCTACGAGCAGTACTTC. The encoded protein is CASSLGASATYEQYF.

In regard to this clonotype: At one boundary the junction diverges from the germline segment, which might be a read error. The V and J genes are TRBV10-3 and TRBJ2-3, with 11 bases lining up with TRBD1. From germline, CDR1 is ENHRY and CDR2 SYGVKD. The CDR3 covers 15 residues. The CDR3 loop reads CASSTGTGGPDTQYF. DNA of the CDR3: TGTGCCAGCAGTACCGGGACAGGGGGTCCAGATACGCAGTATTTT.

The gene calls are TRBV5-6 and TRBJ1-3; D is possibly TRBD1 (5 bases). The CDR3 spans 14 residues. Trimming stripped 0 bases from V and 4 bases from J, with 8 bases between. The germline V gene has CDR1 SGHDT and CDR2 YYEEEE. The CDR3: CASSLAGFGNTIYF. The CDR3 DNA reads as TGTGCCAGCAGCTTGGCAGGGTTCGGAAACACCATATATTTT.

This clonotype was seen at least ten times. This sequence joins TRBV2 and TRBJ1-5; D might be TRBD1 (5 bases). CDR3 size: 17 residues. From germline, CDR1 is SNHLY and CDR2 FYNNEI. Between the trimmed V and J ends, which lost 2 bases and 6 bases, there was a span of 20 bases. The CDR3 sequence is CASSEWGSGGGRQPQHF. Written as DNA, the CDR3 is TGTGCCAGCAGTGAATGGGGCAGCGGGGGTGGTCGTCAGCCCCAGCATTTT.

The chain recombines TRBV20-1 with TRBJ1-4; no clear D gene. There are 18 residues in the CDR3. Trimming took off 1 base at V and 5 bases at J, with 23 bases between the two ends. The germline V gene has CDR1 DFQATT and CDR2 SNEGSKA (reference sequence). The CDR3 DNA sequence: TGCAGTGCTAGAGGTGTCAGTTTGTCGCCTACCGAAAATGAAAAACTGTTTTTT. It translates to CSARGVSLSPTENEKLFF.

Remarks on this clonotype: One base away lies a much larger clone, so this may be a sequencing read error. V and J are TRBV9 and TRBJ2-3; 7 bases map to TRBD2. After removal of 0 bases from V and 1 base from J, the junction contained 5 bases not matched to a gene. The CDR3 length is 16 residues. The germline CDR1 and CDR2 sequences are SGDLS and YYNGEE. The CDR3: CASSVGGRAGTDTQYF. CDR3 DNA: TGTGCCAGCAGCGTAGGTGGGAGGGCCGGCACAGATACGCAGTATTTT.

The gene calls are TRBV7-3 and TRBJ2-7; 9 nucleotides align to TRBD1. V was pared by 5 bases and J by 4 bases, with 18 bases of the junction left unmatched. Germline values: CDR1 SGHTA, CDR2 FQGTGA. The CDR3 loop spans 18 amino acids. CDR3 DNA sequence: TGTGCCAGCAGCGCCTTAAGTAGGGGACAGGGTAATTGGTACGAGCAGTACTTC. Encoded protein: CASSALSRGQGNWYEQYF.